Shown below are 29 T cell receptor beta chains from a single sample sequenced in a study of T cell responses to AZD1222 COVID-19 vaccine listed by TCRdb under 2021. The label giving this sample's time point can be read as: baseline before first vaccination. Sample treatment or condition, as interpreted from the label and publication: meningococcal conjugate vaccine given as trial control. The library relied on the immunoSEQ multiplex PCR assay. In TCRdb, the immuneACCESS table is reduced to in-frame sequences with V and J assigned. These tables do not hold every clone; where another copy was compared, an unresolved V gene accounts for under half, and the others remain unexplained. The sample table records fewer than 250,000 clones; 85% to 95% of these occur just once. The top ten clonotypes cover 1% of the sample. The sequencing here drew on peripheral blood, taken on day 0 of MenACWY control vaccination. These receptors all come from an adult in good health.

The J gene is TRBJ1-1, the V gene TRBV7-2; the D gene is possibly TRBD1 (5 bases). The V gene lost 5 bases and the J gene lost 9 bases, with 16 bases spanning the gap. This CDR3 is built from 13 residues. CDR1 and CDR2 from the germline V gene are SGHTA and FQGNSA. DNA for the CDR3: TGTGCCAGCAGCGCCCGGGGGGGATCGAAAGCTTTCTTT. It translates to CASSARGGSKAFF.

The chain joins TRBV11-3 to TRBJ1-1, with D tentatively TRBD1 (5 bases). Germline V lookup: CDR1 SGHNT, CDR2 YENEEA. The CDR3 is 13 amino acids. V was clipped by 5 bases and J by 8 bases, with 15 bases between them. DNA of the CDR3: TGTGCCAGCAGCCCCATTCCCGGGACGGAAGCTTTCTTT. It is translated as CASSPIPGTEAFF. Based on the CDR3 plus reference TRBV11-3 and TRBJ1-1, the full variable domain is EAGVVQSPRYKIIEKKQPVAFWCNPISGHNTLYWYLQNLGQGPELLIRYENEEAVDDSQLPKDRFSAERLKGVDSTLKIQPAELGDSAVYLCASSPIPGTEAFFGQGTRLTVV.

CDR3 amino acids: CASSQTPPTNTEAFF. The DNA for the CDR3 is TGTGCCAGCAGCCAAACACCCCCTACGAACACTGAAGCTTTCTTT. The chain is built from TRBV28 and TRBJ1-1; D is unclear. From germline, CDR1 is MDHEN and CDR2 SYDVKM. V lost 6 bases and J 1 base, leaving 15 bases between the germline ends. The CDR3 consists of 15 residues.

The genes are TRBV4-1 and TRBJ1-5; TRBD1 is a possible D gene (5 bases). The germline V and J ends were trimmed by 4 bases and 5 bases, with 15 bases remaining between them. Germline V CDR1 and CDR2: MGHRA, YSYEKL. CDR3 length: 15 amino acids. This CDR3 reads CASSPGGAGHQPQHF. CDR3 in DNA: TGCGCCAGCAGCCCCGGTGGGGCAGGGCATCAGCCCCAGCATTTT.

The genes are TRBV6-5 and TRBJ2-7; 7 bases match TRBD1. V shed 6 bases, J shed 7 bases, and the junction held 12 bases outside the gene matches. This CDR3 spans 14 amino acids. CDR1 and CDR2 (germline): MNHEY, SVGAGI. The CDR3 loop reads CASSRQGSAEEQYF. CDR3 coding DNA: TGTGCCAGCAGCCGACAGGGTTCTGCGGAAGAGCAGTACTTC.

The rearrangement links TRBV5-5 to TRBJ1-4; D gene unclear. V lost 1 base, J lost 3 bases, and 7 bases lay in between. Germline V gives CDR1 SGHKS, CDR2 YYEKEE (reference sequence). This CDR3 comprises 14 residues. The CDR3 DNA sequence: TGTGCCAGCAGCTTGCGGGCGGCTAATGAAAAACTGTTTTTT. Residues: CASSLRAANEKLFF.

V usage is TRBV30 and J usage is TRBJ1-5; D gene unclear. Germline CDR1 and CDR2: GTSNPN and SVGIG (reference sequence). Trimming cost V 2 bases and J 1 base, with 6 bases left between them. The CDR3 spans 13 residues. The CDR3 loop reads CAWSPGSNQPQHF. CDR3 bases: TGTGCCTGGAGTCCGGGGAGCAATCAGCCCCAGCATTTT.

The genes are TRBV28 and TRBJ1-5; TRBD1 might be the D (6 bases). CDR1 is MDHEN, CDR2 SYDVKM, per germline. This CDR3 contains 15 residues. Trimming pared 6 bases from V and 0 bases from J, leaving 12 bases between. The CDR3 DNA sequence: TGTGCCAGCAGGGGGACACCTTATAGCAATCAGCCCCAGCATTTT. Its protein product is CASRGTPYSNQPQHF.

The chain is built from TRBV19 and TRBJ2-3; D gene ambiguous. There are 13 residues in the CDR3. Germline values: CDR1 LNHDA, CDR2 SQIVND (reference sequence). Trimming took off 6 bases at V and 0 bases at J, with 7 bases between the two ends. This chain's CDR3 is CASRSTSTDTQYF. The CDR3 DNA is TGTGCCAGTAGATCTACTAGCACAGATACGCAGTATTTT.

The chain employs TRBV9 and TRBJ1-6; D not resolved. From germline, CDR1 is SGDLS and CDR2 YYNGEE. V was cut by 3 bases and J by 5 bases, with 12 bases left in between. CDR3 size: 15 residues. The CDR3 DNA follows: TGTGCCAGCAGCGCCAGATGGCGAGATAATTCACCCCTCCACTTT. It specifies CASSARWRDNSPLHF.

The rearrangement uses TRBV6-6 and TRBJ1-5, with unresolved D. The CDR3 consists of 17 residues. The germline V gene encodes CDR1 MNHNY and CDR2 SVGAGI (reference sequence). Between the trimmed V and J ends, which lost 5 bases and 2 bases, there was a span of 19 bases. CDR3: CASSQSWSSWRNQPQHF. CDR3 coding DNA: TGTGCCAGCAGTCAATCTTGGTCATCTTGGCGCAATCAGCCCCAGCATTTT.

This clone was found once. CDR3 nucleotide sequence: TGTGCCAGCAGTGCCTATGGAGAGCCCCAGCATTTT. Amino acid sequence: CASSAYGEPQHF. The V and J genes are TRBV27 and TRBJ1-5; D remains ambiguous. The length of the CDR3 is 12 residues. V shed 5 bases and J shed 8 bases, with 10 bases lying between them. CDR1 MNHEY and CDR2 SMNVEV come from the germline V gene (reference sequence).

The chain recombines TRBV5-4 with TRBJ2-5, with 8 bases fitting TRBD2. Germline-derived CDR1 and CDR2 are SGHNT and YYREEE (reference sequence). V dropped 0 bases and J dropped 5; count of bases not matched to a gene: 6. CDR3 length: 15 residues. The CDR3 DNA reads as TGTGCCAGCAGCTTGGCCGGGGGGGCTCACGAGACCCAGTACTTC. This encodes CASSLAGGAHETQYF.

The chain has TRBV28 and TRBJ1-2, with D possibly being TRBD1 (6 bases). The V gene lost 6 bases and the J gene lost 7 bases, with 18 bases spanning the gap. Looked up from germline, CDR1 is MDHEN and CDR2 is SYDVKM. The CDR3 totals 14 residues. CDR3 residues: CASRRQALRSGYTF. The CDR3 nucleotides are TGTGCCAGCAGGAGACAGGCGCTCAGGTCTGGCTACACCTTC.

The V gene is TRBV7-2, the J gene TRBJ1-1; 7 bases are a match to TRBD1. This CDR3 is 15 amino acids long. The trim removed 1 base at V and 5 bases at J, leaving 7 bases unmatched. CDR1 is SGHTA, CDR2 FQGNSA, per germline. In nucleotides, the CDR3 is TGTGCCAGCAGCTTAGATGGCAGGGGGGGAACTGAAGCTTTCTTT. Translation gives CASSLDGRGGTEAFF. Full variable domain (rest looked up from reference TRBV7-2 and TRBJ1-1): GAGVSQSPSNKVTEKGKDVELRCDPISGHTALYWYRQSLGQGLEFLIYFQGNSAPDKSGLPSDRFSAERTGGSVSTLTIQRTQQEDSAVYLCASSLDGRGGTEAFFGQGTRLTVV.

This chain joins TRBV19 and TRBJ1-5, with 8 bases aligning to TRBD1. The CDR3 is 15 residues long. The ends lost 7 bases at V and 2 bases at J; junction bases unmatched: 7. Germline loops: CDR1 LNHDA, CDR2 SQIVND (reference sequence). DNA of the CDR3: TGTGCCAGTATGGCAGGGGGCGCAGGCAATCAGCCCCAGCATTTT. Translation: CASMAGGAGNQPQHF.

The chain couples TRBV2 to TRBJ1-2; the D is unclear. This CDR3 is built from 12 residues. V lost 7 bases, J lost 4 bases, and 10 bases lay in between. CDR1 SNHLY and CDR2 FYNNEI come from the germline V gene. CDR3 DNA sequence: TGTGCCAGCACTGGGGTGAGCTATGGCTACACCTTC. Its translation is CASTGVSYGYTF.

This sequence joins TRBV5-4 and TRBJ2-3; D is possibly TRBD2 (7 bases). This CDR3 is built from 16 residues. V lost 4 bases to trimming and J lost 3 bases, with 18 bases between them. Germline values: CDR1 SGHNT, CDR2 YYREEE (reference sequence). CDR3 DNA sequence: TGTGCCAGCAGCAGGGGGGGCCAGATTTCAACAGATACGCAGTATTTT. This encodes CASSRGGQISTDTQYF. Full variable domain (outside the CDR3, taken from reference TRBV5-4 and TRBJ2-3): ETGVTQSPTHLIKTRGQQVTLRCSSQSGHNTVSWYQQALGQGPQFIFQYYREEENGRGNFPPRFSGLQFPNYSSELNVNALELDDSALYLCASSRGGQISTDTQYFGPGTRLTVL.

The chain couples TRBV18 to TRBJ1-1; perhaps TRBD1 as D (5 bases). Per the germline V gene, CDR1 is KGHSH and CDR2 is LQKENI. The CDR3 is made up of 13 amino acids. Trimming took 3 bases from V and 4 from J, leaving 9 bases between them. Here the CDR3 DNA reads TGTGCCAGCTCACCGGGGCAGAGCACTGAAGCTTTCTTT. Amino acid sequence: CASSPGQSTEAFF.

About this clone itself: The identical CDR3 is also encoded by other nucleotide sequences in the sample. The chain is built from TRBV5-4 and TRBJ1-1; D remains unclear. The germline CDR1 and CDR2 sequences are SGHNT and YYREEE (reference sequence). V lost 0 bases, J lost 1 base, and 4 bases lay in between. The CDR3 sequence is 13 residues long. CDR3 region: CASSLGGNTEAFF. In DNA form, the CDR3 reads TGTGCCAGCAGCTTGGGGGGGAACACTGAAGCTTTCTTT.

The V gene is TRBV6-1, the J gene TRBJ1-5; TRBD1 agrees at 7 bases. The V segment lost 2 bases and the J segment 4 bases; nucleotides outside the gene matches: 14. The CDR3 runs to 18 residues. Germline assignment: CDR1 MNHNS and CDR2 SASEGT. CDR3 in amino acids: CASSEPTGRGVSNQPQHF. The CDR3 coding sequence is TGTGCCAGCAGTGAACCGACAGGGAGAGGGGTTAGTAATCAGCCCCAGCATTTT.

The V and J genes are TRBV4-2 and TRBJ2-3; D call uncertain. Germline V gene sequence: CDR1 LGHNA, CDR2 YNFKEQ. The CDR3 length is 17 residues. Trimming removed 1 base from V and 2 bases from J, with 16 bases in between. In DNA form, the CDR3 reads TGTGCCAGCAGCCAAGGTTTCCGGAAGTCCTTCACAGATACGCAGTATTTT. Translating gives CASSQGFRKSFTDTQYF.

The chain is built from TRBV3-1 (or the pseudogene TRBV3-2) and TRBJ1-3; no definite D call. Germline V gene data show CDR1 as LGHDT and CDR2 as YNNKEL (reference sequence). Trimming took off 3 bases at V and 3 bases at J, with 3 bases between the two ends. This CDR3 is built from 12 residues. CDR3 in amino acids: CASSHGGNTIYF. CDR3 nucleotides: TGTGCCAGCAGCCACGGTGGAAACACCATATATTTT.

The CDR3 DNA reads TGTGCCAGCAGTTCGACTCGACATAATTACGAGCAGTACTTC. Translation: CASSSTRHNYEQYF. This rearrangement joins TRBV27 to TRBJ2-7; D unresolved. V dropped 4 bases and J dropped 4 bases, with 14 bases sitting between them. The CDR3 runs to 14 residues. Germline V lookup: CDR1 MNHEY, CDR2 SMNVEV (reference sequence).

The V call is TRBV29-1, the J call TRBJ1-1, with TRBD1 identical over 9 bases. Looked up from germline, CDR1 is SQVTM and CDR2 is ANQGSEA. With 7 bases clipped from V and 10 bases from J, the junction kept 10 bases outside the gene matches. The CDR3 sequence is 12 residues long. For the CDR3, the DNA is TGCAGCGCCGCCACCGGGACAGGGATAGCTTTCTTT. Its protein is CSAATGTGIAFF.

The V call is TRBV19, the J call TRBJ2-2; D is unresolved. This CDR3 spans 12 amino acids. CDR1 is LNHDA and CDR2 is SQIVND in the germline V gene (reference sequence). The V end lost 6 bases, the J end lost 10 bases, and 12 bases lay between the germline ends. This CDR3 reads CASSSRPAELFF. The CDR3 DNA reads as TGTGCCAGTAGCAGTCGGCCGGCGGAGCTGTTTTTT.

The chain uses TRBV27 and TRBJ1-2; D not resolved. The germline V gene has CDR1 MNHEY and CDR2 SMNVEV (reference sequence). This CDR3 is 15 amino acids long. V was cut by 5 bases and J by 4 bases, with 17 bases left in between. The CDR3 is CASSPIMGEVYGYTF. CDR3 nucleotides: TGTGCCAGCAGTCCCATCATGGGAGAAGTCTATGGCTACACCTTC.

The chain uses TRBV4-2 and TRBJ2-7, with 16 bases fitting TRBD2. Germline V gene lookup returns CDR1 LGHNA and CDR2 YNFKEQ. The CDR3 totals 18 residues. The J segment lost 6 bases and the V segment lost 3 bases, leaving 11 bases of the junction unmatched. CDR3: CASSQPGLAGGPNSEQYF. CDR3 coding DNA: TGTGCCAGCAGCCAGCCGGGACTAGCGGGGGGGCCGAACTCCGAGCAGTACTTC.

The genes are TRBV6-2 or TRBV6-3 and TRBJ1-1; unclear D gene. The germline gives CDR1 MNHEY, CDR2 SVGEGT. The CDR3 spans 13 residues. Trimming shortened V by 4 bases and J by 5 bases, and 11 bases separated the two germline ends. Here the CDR3 reads CASSSQFFTEAFF. The CDR3 region has the DNA TGTGCCAGCAGTTCACAGTTTTTTACTGAAGCTTTCTTT.